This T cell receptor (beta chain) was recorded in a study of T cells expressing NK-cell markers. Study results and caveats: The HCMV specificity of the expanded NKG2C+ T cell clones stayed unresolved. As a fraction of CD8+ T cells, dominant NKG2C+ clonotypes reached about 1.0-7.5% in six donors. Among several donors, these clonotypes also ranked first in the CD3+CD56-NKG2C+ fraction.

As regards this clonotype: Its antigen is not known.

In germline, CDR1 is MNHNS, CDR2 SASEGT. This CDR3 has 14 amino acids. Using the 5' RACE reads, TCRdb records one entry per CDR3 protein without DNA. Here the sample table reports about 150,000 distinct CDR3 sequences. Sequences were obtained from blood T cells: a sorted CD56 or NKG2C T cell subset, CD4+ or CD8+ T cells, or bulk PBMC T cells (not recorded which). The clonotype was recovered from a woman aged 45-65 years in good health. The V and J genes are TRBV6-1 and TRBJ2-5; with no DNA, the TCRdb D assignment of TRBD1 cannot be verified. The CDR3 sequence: CASSAGTGRETQYF.